The rows below give T cell receptor beta chains drawn from one sample of a study of blood T cell repertoires in COVID-19. TCRdb keeps only in-frame clones here, not all; method: immunoSEQ multiplex PCR. Altogether 200,000 to 300,000 clones are present, under 90% being singletons, with the ten largest covering less than 5%. The sample consisted of peripheral blood. The receptors were gathered from a man in his 60s with acute or convalescent COVID-19. CDR3s include the opening cysteine and the closing phenylalanine or tryptophan. The order of the fields is clone size, V gene, D gene, J gene, CDR3 DNA, CDR3 protein. D genes are given only for firm matches. Not all rows give a size; the values are once, few, many and, for expanded clones, a class.

NA,TRBV18,NA,TRBJ2-1,TGTGCCAGCTCTTCCCTGGACAGTAGCCATGAGCAGTTCTTC,CASSSLDSSHEQFF
NA,TRBV6-4,TRBD1,TRBJ2-1,TGTGCCAGCAGTGCGGGACAGGGGGTCAATGAGCAGTTCTTC,CASSAGQGVNEQFF
NA,TRBV27,TRBD1,TRBJ1-4,TGTGCCAGCCGGCGGGGGGGGACAGGAAATGAAAAACTGTTTTTT,CASRRGGTGNEKLFF
NA,TRBV7-3,TRBD2,TRBJ2-5,TGTGCCAGCAGCTCCTCACTAGCGCCCGCGGGGACCCAGTACTTC,CASSSSLAPAGTQYF
NA,TRBV6-5,TRBD2,TRBJ2-3,TGTGCCAGCAGTTACGGAACGGGACTAGCTACAGATACGCAGTATTTT,CASSYGTGLATDTQYF
NA,TRBV19,NA,TRBJ2-7,TGTGCCAGTAGCCGAGGGGGGGGCGGATACGAGCAGTACTTC,CASSRGGGGYEQYF
NA,TRBV6-2/TRBV6-3,TRBD2,TRBJ2-7,TGTGCCAGCAGTTACCCGCTAGCGGGAGGTTACGAGCAGTACTTC,CASSYPLAGGYEQYF
NA,TRBV4-1,TRBD1,TRBJ2-7,TGCGCCAGCAGCGACAGGGGGCTTGTAGGCTACGAGCAGTACTTC,CASSDRGLVGYEQYF
NA,TRBV12-5,NA,TRBJ2-1,TGTGCTAGTGGCCGTAGTAGCTACAATGAGCAGTTCTTC,CASGRSSYNEQFF
NA,TRBV7-9,TRBD1,TRBJ2-7,TGTGCCAGCAGCTTCGCGGACAGGGGAACCTACGAGCAGTACTTC,CASSFADRGTYEQYF
NA,TRBV19,TRBD1,TRBJ1-4,TGTGCCAGTAGTCGACCGGACAGGGAGTATAATGAAAAACTGTTTTTT,CASSRPDREYNEKLFF
NA,TRBV4-3,NA,TRBJ1-1,TGCGCCAGCAGCCAGGGGAGGTACACTGAAGCTTTCTTT,CASSQGRYTEAFF
NA,TRBV10-2,TRBD2,TRBJ2-5,TGCGCCAGCAGTCGTCTAGCGGGGGGGGAAGAGACCCAGTACTTC,CASSRLAGGEETQYF
NA,TRBV7-3,NA,TRBJ2-2,TGTGCCAGCAGCTTAACGTTATCCGGGGAGCTGTTTTTT,CASSLTLSGELFF
once,TRBV5-1,NA,TRBJ2-7,TGCGCCAGCAGCTACCTACAGGGGGGGCGAGAGCAGTACTTC,CASSYLQGGREQYF
NA,TRBV18,NA,TRBJ1-4,TGTGCCAGCTCACCGCCAGGGCGAAGTGAAAAACTGTTTTTT,CASSPPGRSEKLFF
NA,TRBV20-1,NA,TRBJ1-5,TGCAGTGCTAGTACGGGCAATCAGCCCCAGCATTTT,CSASTGNQPQHF
NA,TRBV7-8,NA,TRBJ1-1,TGTGCCAGCAGCTTTAATGTGAACACTGAAGCTTTCTTT,CASSFNVNTEAFF
NA,TRBV6-1,TRBD1,TRBJ1-2,TGTGCCAGCAGTGAAGGGGGACGGGGGACAGAGGGCTATGGCTACACCTTC,CASSEGGRGTEGYGYTF
many,TRBV18,NA,TRBJ2-3,TGTGCCAGCTCACCATATTCCCAGGGGCGTGGCACAGATACGCAGTATTTT,CASSPYSQGRGTDTQYF
NA,TRBV10-3,TRBD2,TRBJ2-7,TGTGCCATCAGCCTCGGGACTAGCGGGAGGTTTTCCTACGAGCAGTACTTC,CAISLGTSGRFSYEQYF
NA,TRBV6-6,TRBD1,TRBJ1-2,TGTGCCAGCAGGACAGGGGGCAACTATGGCTACACCTTC,CASRTGGNYGYTF
NA,TRBV27,TRBD1,TRBJ2-7,TGTGCCAGCACCCTCCGGGACAGTCTTCTGGGTGAGCAGTACTTC,CASTLRDSLLGEQYF
NA,TRBV30,NA,TRBJ2-3,TGTGCCTGGGGAGGAGGGGGACTAACATGGTATACGCAGTATTTT,CAWGGGGLTWYTQYF
NA,TRBV28,TRBD1,TRBJ1-2,TGTGCCAGCAGCCCAACAGGGGGCGGCGTCGGCTACACCTTC,CASSPTGGGVGYTF
NA,TRBV7-2,TRBD1,TRBJ2-7,TGTGCCAGCAGACCGGACAGGCCTCCCTACGAGCAGTACTTC,CASRPDRPPYEQYF
NA,TRBV7-2,NA,TRBJ2-5,TGTGCCAGCAGCTTGGGGGGCCAAGAGACCCAGTACTTC,CASSLGGQETQYF
NA,TRBV4-3,NA,TRBJ1-4,TGCGCCAGCAGCCAAGAGGCGGACATTGGAGAAAAACTGTTTTTT,CASSQEADIGEKLFF
NA,TRBV5-4,TRBD1,TRBJ1-3,TGTGCCAGCAGCCCGGGACAGCTCTCTGGAAACACCATATATTTT,CASSPGQLSGNTIYF
NA,TRBV24-1,TRBD1,TRBJ1-2,TGTGCCGAGGGGGCCTATGGCTACACCTTC,CAEGAYGYTF
NA,TRBV9,TRBD2,TRBJ2-1,TGTGCCAGCAGCCCCCCAGGCAGCGGGAGGGAGGTTGAGCAGTTCTTC,CASSPPGSGREVEQFF
NA,TRBV4-3,TRBD2,TRBJ2-2,TGCGCCAGCAGCCCCAGTAAGGGGCGGGAGATCACCGGGGAGCTGTTTTTT,CASSPSKGREITGELFF
NA,TRBV19,NA,TRBJ1-4,TGTGCCAGTAGCGGCAGCACAGCAACTAATGAAAAACTGTTTTTT,CASSGSTATNEKLFF
NA,TRBV10-3,NA,TRBJ1-2,TGTGCCATCAGTGAGAGTGGGACAAGCTATGGCTACACCTTC,CAISESGTSYGYTF
NA,TRBV25-1,TRBD1,TRBJ1-2,TGTGCCAGCAGTGTGACAGGGTTGAAGTACACCTTC,CASSVTGLKYTF
NA,TRBV7-9,TRBD1,TRBJ2-1,TGTGCCAGCAGCTTCCACGCCGACAGGGGGGGCCTCTATGAGCAGTTCTTC,CASSFHADRGGLYEQFF
once,TRBV6-6,TRBD1,TRBJ1-2,TGTGCCAGCAGTTACGTGACAGGGGGCACTGGCTACACCTTC,CASSYVTGGTGYTF
NA,TRBV6-1,TRBD1,TRBJ1-5,TGTGCCAGCAGTGTACGGACAGGGGGCATAGTAAACAGCAATCAGCCCCAGCATTTT,CASSVRTGGIVNSNQPQHF